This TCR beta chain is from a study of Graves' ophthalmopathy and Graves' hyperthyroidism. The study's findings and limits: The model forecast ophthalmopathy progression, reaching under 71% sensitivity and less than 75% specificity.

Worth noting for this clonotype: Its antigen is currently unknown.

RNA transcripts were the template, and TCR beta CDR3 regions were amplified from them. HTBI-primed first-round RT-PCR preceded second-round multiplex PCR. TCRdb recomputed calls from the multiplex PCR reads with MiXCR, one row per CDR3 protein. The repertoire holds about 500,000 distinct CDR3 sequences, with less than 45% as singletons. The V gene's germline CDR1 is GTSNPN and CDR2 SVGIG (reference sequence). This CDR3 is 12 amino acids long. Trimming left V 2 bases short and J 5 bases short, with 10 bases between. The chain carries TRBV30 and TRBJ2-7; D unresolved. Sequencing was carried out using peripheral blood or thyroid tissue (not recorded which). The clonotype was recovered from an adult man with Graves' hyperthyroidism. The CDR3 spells CAWSPGFDEQYF. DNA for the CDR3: TGTGCCTGGAGTCCCGGGTTCGACGAGCAGTACTTC.